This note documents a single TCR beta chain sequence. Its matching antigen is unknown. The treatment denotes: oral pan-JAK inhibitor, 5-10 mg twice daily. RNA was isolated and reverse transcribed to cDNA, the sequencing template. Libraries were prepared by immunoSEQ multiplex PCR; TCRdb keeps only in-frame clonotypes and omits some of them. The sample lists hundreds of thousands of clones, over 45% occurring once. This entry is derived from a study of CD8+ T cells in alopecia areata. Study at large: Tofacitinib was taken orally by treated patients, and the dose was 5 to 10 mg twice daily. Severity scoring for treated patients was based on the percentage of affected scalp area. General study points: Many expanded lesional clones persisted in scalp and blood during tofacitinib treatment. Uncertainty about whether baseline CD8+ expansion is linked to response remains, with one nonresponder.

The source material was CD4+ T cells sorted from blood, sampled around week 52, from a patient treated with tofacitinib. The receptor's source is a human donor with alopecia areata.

In nucleotides, the CDR3 is TGTGCCAGCAGCCTGGGACAGGGGATCCCCTACGAGCAGTACTTC. Its translation is CASSLGQGIPYEQYF. This rearrangement joins TRBV7-6 to TRBJ2-7; 10 bases map to TRBD1. V trimming: 5 bases; J trimming: 2 bases; junction bases outside the gene matches: 6. CDR3 length equals 15 residues. CDR1 and CDR2 (germline): SGHVS, FNYEAQ.